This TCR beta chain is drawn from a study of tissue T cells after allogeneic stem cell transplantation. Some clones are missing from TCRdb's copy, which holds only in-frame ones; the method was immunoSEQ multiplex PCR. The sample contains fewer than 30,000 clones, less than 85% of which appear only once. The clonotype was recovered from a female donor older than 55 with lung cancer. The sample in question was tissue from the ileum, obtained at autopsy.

The chain's CDR3 is CAWSVRWDMDYTEAFF. The CDR3, as DNA: TGTGCCTGGAGTGTACGTTGGGACATGGACTACACTGAAGCTTTCTTT. The rearrangement joins TRBV30 to TRBJ1-1, with D maybe TRBD1 (6 bases). The CDR3 covers 16 residues. Germline V gives CDR1 GTSNPN, CDR2 SVGIG (reference sequence). Deletions cut 0 bases from V and 3 bases from J, with 17 bases between.